This entry features one T cell receptor beta chain sequence. Its antigen is undetermined. The CDR3 spans 15 residues. Per the germline V gene, CDR1 is SGDLS and CDR2 is YYNGEE. Trimming shortened V by 0 bases and J by 5 bases, and 12 bases separated the two germline ends. This sample is part of a study of response to subunit inactivated influenza vaccine. Study results and limitations: Researchers suggested that each seasonal influenza vaccination recruits few new T cells.

One entry per CDR3 protein results from TCRdb running MiXCR on the RT-PCR reads. The sample has 150,000 to 200,000 distinct CDR3 sequences, 9.5% to 15% seen once. This sample was also put to use in a study of T cells expressing NK-cell markers. That report notes: Synthesis of TCR beta cDNA relied on 5'RACE template switching carrying UMIs. Investigators obtained TCR beta repertoires from sorted CD3+CD56+NKG2C+, CD3+CD56+NKG2C- and CD3+CD56-NKG2C+ T cells.

The source material was CD8+ T cells sorted from PBMCs, sampled 11 to 12 days after vaccination. J is TRBJ2-1 and V is TRBV9, with D unresolved. The sequence derives from a man over 45 who received an inactivated influenza vaccine. The CDR3 coding sequence is TGTGCCAGCAGCGTAGATAAATGGGCCAACAATGAGCAGTTCTTC. This gives the protein CASSVDKWANNEQFF.